This T cell receptor beta chain came from a study of a mutant IDH1 vaccine in newly diagnosed glioma. Time point reported: week 5, during vaccination. The study gave 300 ug of mutant IDH1 20-mer peptide per vaccine dose, with topical imiquimod. The germline CDR1 and CDR2 sequences are SEHNR and FQNEAQ (reference sequence). This CDR3 region has 12 residues. With 5 bases removed from V and 5 bases from J, the gap between germline ends came to 10 bases. Assay: immunoSEQ multiplex PCR; the TCRdb copy retains only in-frame clones and omits some. This table has around 58,000 clones, approximately 81% appearing once. In regard to this clone: Its target is not known.

The rearrangement links TRBV7-9 to TRBJ2-7; D not certain. The sample in question was PBMCs, obtained from a glioma patient whose treatment included an IDH1 peptide vaccine. The sequence was obtained from a man aged 25-40 years with glioma. CDR3: CASSPPGDEQYF. DNA of the CDR3: TGTGCCAGCAGCCCCCCGGGTGACGAGCAGTACTTC.